The clone carrying this TCR beta chain appeared once. Data came from immunoSEQ multiplex PCR; TCRdb stores just in-frame clones and leaves some out. This table holds more than 25,000 clones, nearly 90% found once. This sample is part of a study of T cells in localized non-small cell lung cancer. The specimen was peripheral blood, collected before any cancer treatment. This receptor was obtained from a woman aged 40-69 years with stage I lung adenocarcinoma.

The CDR3 DNA is TGTGCCAGCAGTTCCGGGACAGGGGGCTTGGTGACCCAGTACTTC. The encoded protein is CASSSGTGGLVTQYF. The J gene is TRBJ2-5, the V gene TRBV27; TRBD1 agrees at 12 bases. The V gene end was trimmed by 4 bases and the J gene end by 7 bases; junction bases not matched to a gene: 7. CDR1 is MNHEY, CDR2 SMNVEV, per germline (reference sequence). The CDR3 runs 15 residues.